The 30 T cell receptor beta chains below come from one sample, sequenced in a study of patients and donors after allogeneic stem cell transplantation. TCRdb itself ran the RT-PCR reads through MiXCR, one entry per CDR3 protein. The sample lists approximately 88,000 distinct CDR3 sequences, around 5% seen once, with 2.6% in the top ten. The sequencing sample was made of blood, either unsorted or a sorted T cell fraction (not recorded which). Receptors originate from a human donor who was either an allogeneic HSCT recipient or a stem cell or donor lymphocyte infusion donor (not recorded which). It is not recorded whose cells these are; they may come from a transplant donor.

This clonotype came up many times. The genes are TRBV5-1 and TRBJ1-3; D is unresolved. Germline V gene sequence: CDR1 SGHRS, CDR2 YFSETQ. V lost 0 bases to trimming and J lost 2 bases, with 15 bases between them. This CDR3 comprises 17 residues. CDR3 in amino acids: CASSLGDTSGTGNTIYF. CDR3 in DNA: TGCGCCAGCAGCTTGGGTGACACATCCGGGACTGGAAACACCATATATTTT.

This clonotype was observed at least ten times. The chain links TRBV4-2 to TRBJ2-3; 13 bases agree with TRBD2. The CDR3 totals 16 residues. V lost 4 bases and J lost 3; bases outside the gene matches: 4. Germline V gene lookup returns CDR1 LGHNA and CDR2 YNFKEQ. CDR3 residues: CASSLTSGRATDTQYF. CDR3 DNA sequence: TGTGCCAGCAGCCTTACTAGCGGGAGGGCTACAGATACGCAGTATTTT.

This clonotype was seen ten or more times. This chain connects TRBV12-3 or TRBV12-4 to TRBJ2-1, with a tentative D call TRBD2 (5 bases). V was shortened by 0 bases and J by 6 bases, with 6 bases between the two germline ends. The CDR3 is 13 amino acids. The CDR3 loop is CASSLAGSNEQFF. The DNA for the CDR3 is TGTGCCAGCAGTTTAGCAGGGAGCAATGAGCAGTTCTTC.

This clonotype was seen repeatedly, ten times or more. The chain uses TRBV20-1 and TRBJ2-5; D gene ambiguous. CDR3 length equals 13 residues. Trimming shortened V by 5 bases and J by 1 base, and 11 bases separated the two germline ends. Germline lookup yields CDR1 DFQATT and CDR2 SNEGSKA (reference sequence). CDR3 DNA: TGCAGTGCTTCAAGGACCTCCCAAGAGACCCAGTACTTC. It specifies CSASRTSQETQYF.

Ten or more counts support this clonotype. The V gene is TRBV5-6, the J gene TRBJ2-7, with D unclear. V lost 1 base and J 4 bases, leaving 6 bases between the germline ends. This CDR3 comprises 12 residues. Germline V gene data show CDR1 as SGHDT and CDR2 as YYEEEE. CDR3 residues: CASSLPGYEQYF. The CDR3 DNA follows: TGTGCCAGCAGCTTGCCTGGGTACGAGCAGTACTTC.

This clonotype showed up many times. The chain carries TRBV20-1 and TRBJ2-1; 7 nucleotides agree with TRBD2. CDR3 length equals 11 residues. In germline, CDR1 is DFQATT, CDR2 SNEGSKA (reference sequence). J lost 12 bases, V lost 4 bases, and 6 bases had no gene match. The CDR3 nucleotides are TGCAGTGCTATGGGGGGGAGGGGGCAGTTCTTC. Protein: CSAMGGRGQFF.

The CDR3 spells CSVVMVGSDYGYTF. The CDR3 region has the DNA TGCAGCGTTGTAATGGTGGGGTCTGACTATGGCTACACCTTC. This sequence joins TRBV29-1 and TRBJ1-2; D is ambiguous. The V end was cut by 4 bases, the J end by 3 bases, with 15 bases between. Germline CDR1 is SQVTM and CDR2 is ANQGSEA. The CDR3 runs to 14 residues.

This clonotype counts as medium-sized. Here the CDR3 reads CASSRGQFTDTQYF. The CDR3 DNA reads TGTGCCAGCAGCCGGGGACAGTTCACAGATACGCAGTATTTT. The J gene is TRBJ2-3, the V gene TRBV3-1, with 7 nucleotides matching TRBD1. V dropped 4 bases and J dropped 2; count of bases not matched to a gene: 3. The length of the CDR3 is 14 residues. Per the germline V gene, CDR1 is LGHDT and CDR2 is YNNKEL (reference sequence).

This clonotype was counted ten times or more. V gene TRBV11-2 combines with J gene TRBJ2-5, with TRBD2 as a possible D gene (5 bases). CDR3 size: 13 residues. V shed 6 bases and J shed 2 bases, with 10 bases lying between them. The germline CDR1 and CDR2 sequences are SGHAT and FQNNGV. Here the CDR3 reads CASRRRGQETQYF. The DNA of the CDR3 is TGTGCCAGCAGAAGACGGGGACAAGAGACCCAGTACTTC.

This clonotype has ten or more counts. The J gene is TRBJ1-1, the V gene TRBV3-1; D is ambiguous. Trimming pared 6 bases from V and 0 bases from J, leaving 11 bases between. The CDR3 has 14 amino acids. The germline V gene has CDR1 LGHDT and CDR2 YNNKEL (reference sequence). The CDR3 is CASSPAALNTEAFF. The CDR3 bases are TGTGCCAGCAGTCCCGCGGCACTGAACACTGAAGCTTTCTTT.

V and J are TRBV4-2 and TRBJ1-2; TRBD1 might be the D (6 bases). The CDR3 sequence is 18 residues long. The V gene's germline CDR1 is LGHNA and CDR2 YNFKEQ. Trimming removed 0 bases from V and 0 bases from J, with 17 bases in between. The CDR3 spells CASSQEDSGTASNYGYTF. CDR3 coding DNA: TGTGCCAGCAGCCAAGAGGACAGCGGTACCGCTTCTAACTATGGCTACACCTTC.

There are many counts of this clonotype. The genes are TRBV5-1 and TRBJ2-1; 11 bases are a match to TRBD2. Germline assignment: CDR1 SGHRS and CDR2 YFSETQ. The J segment lost 9 bases and the V segment lost 1 base, leaving 3 bases of the junction unmatched. CDR3 length equals 14 residues. The CDR3 nucleotides are TGCGCCAGCAGCTTGTCCGGGACTAGCGGTGAGCAGTTCTTC. Translated, it gives CASSLSGTSGEQFF.

This clonotype was counted a single time. It may be a read error: a sequence one base away is much more abundant. The conserved phenylalanine or tryptophan normally closing the CDR3 is absent here, so this likely arose from a read error. The chain combines TRBV7-3 with TRBJ1-1; D unresolved. The CDR3 runs 16 residues. Trimming pared 5 bases from V and 0 bases from J, leaving 16 bases between. Germline V gives CDR1 SGHTA, CDR2 FQGTGA. The CDR3 reads CASSPVVRYMNTEAFL. DNA for the CDR3: TGTGCCAGCAGCCCCGTAGTGCGGTACATGAACACTGAAGCTTTCTTA.

This chain uses TRBV11-2 with TRBJ2-7, with 10 bases aligning to TRBD1. Germline V gene lookup returns CDR1 SGHAT and CDR2 FQNNGV. There are 16 residues in the CDR3. The ends lost 0 bases at V and 6 bases at J; junction bases unmatched: 8. CDR3 in amino acids: CASSLDLETGGREQYF. CDR3 coding DNA: TGTGCCAGCAGCTTAGATCTGGAGACAGGGGGCCGCGAGCAGTACTTC.

This clonotype was picked up a small number of times. The CDR3 bases are TGTGCCAGCAGCCAAGGGATAGGCGAGCAGTACTTC. Protein: CASSQGIGEQYF. The chain joins TRBV3-1 to TRBJ2-7; D gene ambiguous. The ends were cut back, 1 base at V and 6 bases at J, with 7 bases in the middle. CDR1 and CDR2 from the germline V gene are LGHDT and YNNKEL (reference sequence). CDR3 length equals 12 residues.

This clonotype showed up many times. The chain recombines TRBV18 with TRBJ1-4; TRBD1 might be the D (6 bases). V was shortened by 2 bases and J by 8 bases, with 15 bases between the two germline ends. The germline V gene encodes CDR1 KGHSH and CDR2 LQKENI. There are 15 residues in the CDR3. The CDR3 DNA sequence: TGTGCCAGCTCACCATTTGTACAGGGCGGAGAAAAACTGTTTTTT. This gives the protein CASSPFVQGGEKLFF.

This clonotype was observed at least ten times. The chain links TRBV10-1 to TRBJ2-7, with 7 bases identical to TRBD2. V shed 2 bases and J 0 bases; nucleotides not matched to a gene: 4. The CDR3 length is 15 residues. CDR1 and CDR2 from the germline V gene are WNHNN and SYGVQD (reference sequence). CDR3 sequence reads: CASSEGREVSYEQYF. The CDR3 DNA reads TGCGCCAGCAGTGAGGGACGGGAGGTCTCCTACGAGCAGTACTTC.

The chain joins TRBV6-2 or TRBV6-3 to TRBJ2-5; maybe TRBD1 (6 bases). Between the trimmed V and J ends, which lost 5 bases and 3 bases, there was a span of 7 bases. Germline V CDR1 and CDR2: MNHEY, SVGEGT. This CDR3 is 12 amino acids long. The CDR3 DNA follows: TGTGCCAGCAGTCCAGGGGAAGAGACCCAGTACTTC. Encoded protein: CASSPGEETQYF.

This clonotype was counted many times. CDR3 in amino acids: CSVGFGMSGRASYNEQFF. CDR3 coding DNA: TGCAGCGTTGGTTTCGGTATGAGCGGGAGGGCATCCTACAATGAGCAGTTCTTC. The chain combines TRBV29-1 with TRBJ2-1, with 10 bases aligning to TRBD2. CDR3 size: 18 residues. CDR1 SQVTM and CDR2 ANQGSEA come from the germline V gene. Unmatched junction bases numbered 13, after V lost 4 bases and J lost 1 base.

This clonotype is medium-sized within its sample. The genes are TRBV12-3 or TRBV12-4 and TRBJ1-6; no firm D call. The CDR3 contains 15 residues. The V end was cut by 6 bases, the J end by 10 bases, with 19 bases between. The CDR3 DNA follows: TGTGCCAGCAGCCGACTATGGAGCGTGGAATCACCCCTCCACTTT. Translated, it gives CASSRLWSVESPLHF.

The V gene is TRBV3-1, the J gene TRBJ1-6; the match to TRBD1 covers 8 bases. Germline loops: CDR1 LGHDT, CDR2 YNNKEL (reference sequence). The CDR3 totals 15 residues. With V trimmed by 5 bases and J by 10 bases, 10 bases remained unmatched. CDR3 amino acids: CASSARDRSFSPLHF. In nucleotides, the CDR3 is TGTGCCAGCAGCGCAAGGGACAGGTCTTTCTCACCCCTCCACTTT.

The sample holds many counts of this clonotype. The chain couples TRBV12-3 or TRBV12-4 to TRBJ1-1; D gene uncertain. The CDR3 consists of 14 residues. Trimming pared 8 bases from V and 4 bases from J, leaving 17 bases between. The CDR3 protein is CASLRGGGITEAFF. CDR3 in DNA: TGTGCCAGCCTCCGGGGTGGAGGGATCACTGAAGCTTTCTTT.

This clonotype was counted many times. This chain uses TRBV20-1 with TRBJ2-4; D could derive from TRBD1 or TRBD2 (6 bases each). The CDR3 runs to 14 residues. Germline loops: CDR1 DFQATT, CDR2 SNEGSKA (reference sequence). Trimming cost V 5 bases and J 3 bases, with 14 bases left between them. CDR3 region: CSAVDRGVKNIQYF. The DNA for the CDR3 is TGCAGTGCTGTAGATAGGGGGGTCAAAAACATTCAGTACTTC.

This clonotype came up many times. The rearrangement joins TRBV5-1 to TRBJ1-2; D is unclear. Germline values: CDR1 SGHRS, CDR2 YFSETQ. This CDR3 has 13 residues. The V end lost 1 base, the J end lost 8 bases, and 12 bases lay between the germline ends. CDR3 sequence reads: CASSLLQAEGYTF. CDR3 in DNA: TGCGCCAGCAGCTTGTTGCAGGCAGAGGGCTACACCTTC.

In its sample, this clonotype was seen many times. The chain combines TRBV20-1 with TRBJ2-7, with D possibly being TRBD1 (6 bases). V gave up 4 bases and J gave up 0 bases, with 7 bases separating them. The CDR3 sequence is 12 residues long. From germline, CDR1 is DFQATT and CDR2 SNEGSKA (reference sequence). In DNA form, the CDR3 reads TGCAGTGCTAACAGGGACTCCTACGAGCAGTACTTC. Translation gives CSANRDSYEQYF.

This clonotype was seen at least ten times. The J gene is TRBJ2-7, the V gene TRBV20-1, with TRBD2 as a possible D gene (6 bases). CDR1 is DFQATT, CDR2 SNEGSKA, per germline (reference sequence). The V and J ends lost 5 bases and 2 bases respectively, with 13 bases between them. The CDR3 has 13 residues. The CDR3 bases are TGCAGTGCTGCGCGGGGACTCCCCTACGAGCAGTACTTC. Translating it yields CSAARGLPYEQYF.

This clonotype showed up just a few times. This rearrangement joins TRBV10-3 to TRBJ2-3; 8 positions agree with TRBD2. This CDR3 has 13 residues. After removal of 8 bases from V and 3 bases from J, the junction contained 4 bases not matched to a gene. Looked up from germline, CDR1 is ENHRY and CDR2 is SYGVKD. This CDR3 is CAIREGLTDTQYF. Here the CDR3 DNA reads TGTGCCATCCGGGAGGGCCTAACAGATACGCAGTATTTT.

The table lists this clonotype with a few counts. The V and J genes are TRBV5-1 and TRBJ2-5, with TRBD2 identical over 7 bases. There are 17 residues in the CDR3. Germline CDR1 SGHRS, CDR2 YFSETQ. Losses at the gene ends were 0 bases for V and 1 base for J; bases not matched to a gene: 9. The CDR3 coding sequence is TGCGCCAGCAGCTTGGGTCTGGCGGGAGTTAGCCAAGAGACCCAGTACTTC. Its protein product is CASSLGLAGVSQETQYF.

This clonotype was recorded many times. The gene calls are TRBV9 and TRBJ1-3; D is unclear. The CDR3 sequence is 15 residues long. The V gene lost 3 bases and the J gene lost 0 bases, with 10 bases spanning the gap. Germline-derived CDR1 and CDR2 are SGDLS and YYNGEE. Here the CDR3 DNA reads TGTGCCAGCAGCGGGCAGACCGGCTCTGGAAACACCATATATTTT. This gives the protein CASSGQTGSGNTIYF.

This clonotype came up many times. V is TRBV5-1 and J is TRBJ2-1; TRBD2 matches 8 bases. The CDR3 is made up of 16 amino acids. V trimming: 3 bases; J trimming: 0 bases; junction bases outside the gene matches: 5. Germline assignment: CDR1 SGHRS and CDR2 YFSETQ. CDR3 bases: TGCGCCAGCAGCTCATTAGCGGGAACCTCCTACAATGAGCAGTTCTTC. Translating gives CASSSLAGTSYNEQFF.